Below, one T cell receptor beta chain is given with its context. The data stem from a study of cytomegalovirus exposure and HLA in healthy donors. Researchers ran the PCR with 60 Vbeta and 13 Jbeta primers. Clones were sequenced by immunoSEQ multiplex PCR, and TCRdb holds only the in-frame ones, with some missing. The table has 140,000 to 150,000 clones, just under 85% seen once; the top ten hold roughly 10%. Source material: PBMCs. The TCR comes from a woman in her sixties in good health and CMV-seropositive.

The CDR3 loop reads CASSQEGGPGNEQFF. The CDR3 DNA reads as TGCGCCAGCAGCCAAGAGGGAGGGCCAGGGAATGAGCAGTTCTTC. The genes are TRBV4-3 and TRBJ2-1; 7 positions match TRBD2. Germline values: CDR1 LGHNA, CDR2 YSLEER. V was clipped by 0 bases and J by 7 bases; unmatched bases: 6. This CDR3 spans 15 amino acids.